This TCR beta chain comes out of a study of blood T cell repertoires in COVID-19 (dated by TCRdb to about 2020). As for the study more broadly: Samples covering the acute and convalescent phases of COVID-19 were provided by collaborators in the United States, Italy and Spain. The material from the prospective study consisted of cDNA or gDNA derived from T cells, B-cell-depleted T cells, or PBMCs. Deeply sampled blood TCRbeta repertoires from subjects exposed to, actively infected with, or recovered from COVID-19 were included in the dataset. The repertoires were released in a freely available public database intended as a resource for research on the immune response to SARS-CoV-2. Samples came from the ongoing ImmuneRACE study (first 160 participants) plus 1,254 subjects from 6 global collaborators. A de-identified subject ID, COVID-19 status, age in years and sex were almost always included in the sample metadata. Where HLA class I and class II types were available, the types were taken from metadata supplied by the sample provider, not from assay-based typing. Paper-wide results and their limitations: The amount of clinical and demographic metadata varied by source and participant and was provided uncurated.

The immunoSEQ Assay, a bias-controlled multiplex PCR, was used to amplify TCRbeta CDR3 regions from genomic DNA. The paper's data handling went like this. The number of nucleated cells in each sample was estimated by amplification of reference gene primers within the assay. Sequence reads were collapsed and filtered to measure the absolute abundance of every unique TCRbeta CDR3 rearrangement. For each sample, productive Simpson clonality was calculated as the square root of Simpson's diversity index across productive rearrangements. The clones in this table, taken by TCRdb from immuneACCESS, are in-frame only. Not every clone is retained; where verified, under half of the shortfall comes from an unresolved V gene, and the cause of the rest is unknown. The DNA was the basis for D and trimming; V, J and clone size are from that table. The sample table shows 200,000 to 250,000 clones, and roughly four fifths are seen once. The ten largest account for approximately 1.3% of the sample.

As concerns this clone: Its antigen target is currently unknown. No base-level quality is on record; no much larger clone is a single base apart.

In the prospective study, participants were roughly 18 to 95 years old, resided in 24 geographic areas of the United States, and were enrolled through a virtual design. In the prospective study, participants were assigned to cohorts based on the clinical history participants reported in a screening survey and a study questionnaire. Each participant in the prospective study had whole blood, serum and a nasopharyngeal or oropharyngeal swab collected by mobile phlebotomists. Over a roughly 2-month period, participants in the prospective study had the option of providing additional blood draws and questionnaires. Prospective study blood samples were shipped either frozen or at room temperature before DNA extraction. This receptor was obtained from a middle-aged woman with acute COVID-19. Sequenced material: PBMCs or T cells enriched from blood (not recorded which).

The CDR3 sequence is CASSSERGAPETQYF. The DNA reads TGTGCCAGCAGCTCCGAGCGGGGGGCCCCAGAGACCCAGTACTTC. The receptor chain draws on TRBV7-6 and TRBJ2-5, with 9 bases aligning to TRBD2. From its cysteine to its phenylalanine, the CDR3 spans 15 amino acids. Only the CDR3 DNA stays, 45 bases, in frame from base 1. Relative to germline, V is missing 4 bases and J is missing 4 bases, with 7 bases of the junction outside any gene match. CDR1 and CDR2, looked up from the germline V gene, are SGHVS and FNYEAQ.